The 5 T cell receptor beta chains presented below share a single source sample, sequenced in a study of T cell responses to AZD1222 COVID-19 vaccine. The protocol was immunoSEQ multiplex PCR, while the TCRdb copy is restricted to in-frame clones and leaves out a portion. The sample includes hundreds of thousands of clones, about 93% of them seen just once. The sequencing here drew on peripheral blood, taken on day 0 of MenACWY control vaccination. Every receptor here comes from an adult in good health.

J is TRBJ1-1 and V is TRBV7-3, with D perhaps matching TRBD1 (6 bases). Trimming removed 5 bases at V and 6 bases at J, with 16 bases between. Germline loops: CDR1 SGHTA, CDR2 FQGTGA. The CDR3 has 14 residues. The CDR3 DNA is TGTGCCAGCAGCAATTCAGGGGTAGCGGCTGAAGCTTTCTTT. Translation: CASSNSGVAAEAFF.

V and J are TRBV3-1 (or the pseudogene TRBV3-2) and TRBJ2-7, with D tentatively TRBD2 (6 bases). The germline V gene has CDR1 LGHDT and CDR2 YNNKEL (reference sequence). This CDR3 comprises 17 residues. The ends were cut back, 1 base at V and 2 bases at J, with 18 bases in the middle. The CDR3 DNA reads TGTGCCAGCAGCCAAGCGGTGGGAAAGGGCGGGACCTACGAGCAGTACTTC. This codes for CASSQAVGKGGTYEQYF.

The chain is built from TRBV10-1 and TRBJ1-3, with 9 bases matching TRBD1. CDR1 and CDR2 from the germline V gene are WNHNN and SYGVQD (reference sequence). V trimming: 6 bases; J trimming: 4 bases; junction bases outside the gene matches: 7. The CDR3 runs 15 residues. The CDR3 region is CASRDGTGPGNTIYF. In nucleotides, the CDR3 is TGCGCCAGCAGGGATGGGACAGGGCCAGGAAACACCATATATTTT.

This rearrangement joins TRBV2 to TRBJ1-5; D unclear. In germline, CDR1 is SNHLY, CDR2 FYNNEI. Trimming shortened V by 7 bases and J by 0 bases, and 13 bases separated the two germline ends. This CDR3 has 15 residues. The CDR3 loop reads CASNQQRNSNQPQHF. The CDR3 nucleotides are TGTGCCAGCAACCAACAGAGGAATAGCAATCAGCCCCAGCATTTT.

The chain links TRBV6-5 to TRBJ2-4; no clear D. CDR1 is MNHEY and CDR2 is SVGAGI in the germline V gene. CDR3 length: 15 residues. The V end was cut by 0 bases, the J end by 0 bases, with 6 bases between. The DNA for the CDR3 is TGTGCCAGCAGTTACTCTGTCCTAGCCAAAAACATTCAGTACTTC. This translates into CASSYSVLAKNIQYF.